One and the same sample provided the 21 T cell receptor beta chains below, sequenced in a study of graft-versus-host responses after intestinal transplantation. The antigens these receptors bind are not known. TCRdb's copy holds only in-frame clones and misses some; the assay was immunoSEQ multiplex PCR. Among fewer than 50,000 clones listed, 65% to 85% were seen once. Specimen: unstimulated CD4+ T cells sorted from spleen or lymph node cells, collected before transplant. The receptors originated from a human donor who was the organ donor for an intestinal transplant.

The CDR3: CASSPDRRQPQHF. DNA for the CDR3: TGTGCCAGTAGTCCGGACAGAAGGCAGCCCCAGCATTTT. J is TRBJ1-5 and V is TRBV19; TRBD1 is a possible D gene (6 bases). The CDR3 length is 13 residues. The germline V and J ends were trimmed by 5 bases and 7 bases, with 12 bases remaining between them. Germline assignment: CDR1 LNHDA and CDR2 SQIVND (reference sequence).

This clone was seen only once. V is TRBV18 and J is TRBJ1-1; D not certain. The V gene lost 4 bases and the J gene lost 3 bases, with 12 bases spanning the gap. CDR3 size: 14 residues. The germline CDR1 and CDR2 sequences are KGHSH and LQKENI. The CDR3 coding sequence is TGTGCCAGCTCACGAGGCAGGCTGGACACTGAAGCTTTCTTT. Protein: CASSRGRLDTEAFF.

This clone has a single count. The chain carries TRBV7-2 and TRBJ2-1, with 13 positions matching TRBD2. CDR1 and CDR2 from the germline V gene are SGHTA and FQGNSA. The CDR3 contains 16 residues. Unmatched junction bases numbered 3, after V lost 1 base and J lost 6 bases. The CDR3 DNA follows: TGTGCCAGCAGCTTAGTACTAGCGGGGGGGCTCAATGAGCAGTTCTTC. Translating gives CASSLVLAGGLNEQFF. The full variable domain, its missing parts supplied by reference TRBV7-2 and TRBJ2-1, is GAGVSQSPSNKVTEKGKDVELRCDPISGHTALYWYRQSLGQGLEFLIYFQGNSAPDKSGLPSDRFSAERTGGSVSTLTIQRTQQEDSAVYLCASSLVLAGGLNEQFFGPGTRLTVL.

The chain links TRBV6-6 to TRBJ1-5; D is undetermined. Germline V gene data show CDR1 as MNHNY and CDR2 as SVGAGI (reference sequence). Trimming took 1 base from V and 7 from J, leaving 11 bases between them. The CDR3 spans 14 residues. The CDR3 DNA follows: TGTGCCAGCAGTTACTTGGTGGGTGGCCAGCCCCAGCATTTT. It specifies CASSYLVGGQPQHF.

This clone appeared a single time. The genes are TRBV4-1 and TRBJ2-2, with D maybe TRBD1 (7 bases). This CDR3 is 18 amino acids long. V lost 0 bases and J 7 bases, leaving 21 bases between the germline ends. Germline CDR1 and CDR2: MGHRA and YSYEKL. This CDR3 is CASSQDRWAGGGNGELFF. The CDR3 DNA reads as TGCGCCAGCAGCCAAGATCGGTGGGCAGGGGGAGGAAACGGGGAGCTGTTTTTT.

This chain connects TRBV27 to TRBJ1-2; a possible D gene is TRBD1 (5 bases). V was trimmed by 0 bases and J by 8 bases, leaving 10 bases between them. This CDR3 comprises 13 residues. Germline V CDR1 and CDR2: MNHEY, SMNVEV (reference sequence). For the CDR3, the DNA is TGTGCCAGCAGTTTATCGGTCGGGGGGGGCTACACCTTC. It is translated as CASSLSVGGGYTF.

The chain combines TRBV5-1 with TRBJ2-3, with 7 bases identical to TRBD2. This CDR3 is built from 15 residues. Germline CDR1 and CDR2: SGHRS and YFSETQ. V lost 3 bases, J lost 2 bases, and 6 bases stayed unmatched. For the CDR3, the DNA is TGCGCCAGCAGCTCTAGCGGATTAAACACAGATACGCAGTATTTT. Translated, it gives CASSSSGLNTDTQYF.

The genes are TRBV5-1 and TRBJ1-2, with 8 bases fitting TRBD1. Germline assignment: CDR1 SGHRS and CDR2 YFSETQ. CDR3 length: 16 amino acids. V was clipped by 5 bases and J by 0 bases; unmatched bases: 9. The CDR3 coding sequence is TGCGCCAGCAGTTATTCAGGGGGCGACGCTAACTATGGCTACACCTTC. Protein product: CASSYSGGDANYGYTF.

In its sample, this clone was seen once. The chain links TRBV19 to TRBJ1-3, with D tentatively TRBD1 (6 bases). V was pared by 5 bases and J by 0 bases, with 17 bases between. Germline CDR1 reads LNHDA; CDR2 reads SQIVND (reference sequence). This CDR3 comprises 17 residues. The DNA of the CDR3 is TGTGCCAGTAGTCCCCGGCGGGGGGCGAACTCTGGAAACACCATATATTTT. It encodes CASSPRRGANSGNTIYF.

This clone was found a few times. The gene calls are TRBV28 and TRBJ2-7; the match to TRBD1 covers 9 bases. Trimming at V came to 6 bases and at J to 0 bases, leaving 6 bases not matched to a gene. The germline CDR1 and CDR2 sequences are MDHEN and SYDVKM. The CDR3 runs 15 residues. The CDR3 region is CASRVTGGLSYEQYF. CDR3 bases: TGTGCCAGCAGGGTGACAGGGGGGCTCTCCTACGAGCAGTACTTC.

The chain uses TRBV6-1 and TRBJ1-3, with 7 bases that match TRBD1. Germline V lookup: CDR1 MNHNS, CDR2 SASEGT. Unmatched junction bases numbered 5, after V lost 6 bases and J lost 0 bases. CDR3 length: 15 residues. CDR3 bases: TGTGCCAGCAGCGGGACAGCTTTCTCTGGAAACACCATATATTTT. It yields the protein CASSGTAFSGNTIYF.

CDR3 coding DNA: TGTGCCAGCAGCCCCCACAACTATGGCTACACCTTC. It yields the protein CASSPHNYGYTF. The chain uses TRBV14 and TRBJ1-2; the D is unclear. Trimming took 4 bases from V and 2 from J, leaving 5 bases between them. CDR3 length: 12 amino acids. CDR1 SGHDN and CDR2 FVKESK come from the germline V gene.

The chain couples TRBV11-2 to TRBJ1-2; 7 positions agree with TRBD1. Looked up from germline, CDR1 is SGHAT and CDR2 is FQNNGV. Trimming cost V 1 base and J 6 bases; bases outside gene matches: 11. The CDR3 extends over 16 amino acids. For the CDR3, the DNA is TGTGCCAGCAGCTTAGTCCCCGGGACAGTTGAAGATGGCTACACCTTC. Its protein product is CASSLVPGTVEDGYTF.

V gene TRBV5-4 combines with J gene TRBJ1-2; D may be TRBD1 (5 bases). The germline V gene encodes CDR1 SGHNT and CDR2 YYREEE (reference sequence). V gave up 0 bases and J gave up 6 bases, with 9 bases separating them. CDR3 length equals 13 residues. The CDR3 loop is CASSLAGRDGYTF. The DNA of the CDR3 is TGTGCCAGCAGCTTGGCGGGGCGGGATGGCTACACCTTC.

This chain links TRBV7-2 with TRBJ2-1; perhaps TRBD1 as D (6 bases). Trimming removed 0 bases from V and 4 bases from J, with 10 bases in between. The CDR3 has 15 amino acids. CDR1 and CDR2 (germline): SGHTA, FQGNSA. CDR3 DNA sequence: TGTGCCAGCAGCTTAGCTGTGGGGGCTTACAATGAGCAGTTCTTC. Translated: CASSLAVGAYNEQFF.

The CDR3 DNA is TGTGCCTGGAGTGTACAGACAGCCACTGAAGCTTTCTTT. This codes for CAWSVQTATEAFF. The chain links TRBV30 to TRBJ1-1, with a weak D call TRBD1 (5 bases). The germline gives CDR1 GTSNPN, CDR2 SVGIG (reference sequence). V lost 0 bases to trimming and J lost 4 bases, with 9 bases between them. This CDR3 comprises 13 residues. Together with reference TRBV30 and TRBJ1-1, the CDR3 gives the full variable domain: SQTIHQWPATLVQPVGSPLSLECTVEGTSNPNLYWYRQAAGRGLQLLFYSVGIGQISSEVPQNLSASRPQDRQFILSSKKLLLSDSGFYLCAWSVQTATEAFFGQGTRLTVV.

The CDR3 region is CASSRATPRFTEAFF. Here the CDR3 DNA reads TGTGCCAGCAGCCGGGCCACCCCGAGGTTCACTGAAGCTTTCTTT. The rearrangement uses TRBV7-9 and TRBJ1-1; no reliable D call. The CDR3 totals 15 residues. The germline V and J ends were trimmed by 5 bases and 4 bases, with 17 bases remaining between them. The germline gives CDR1 SEHNR, CDR2 FQNEAQ (reference sequence).

The chain is built from TRBV11-3 and TRBJ2-7; D perhaps matches TRBD1 (5 bases). From germline, CDR1 is SGHNT and CDR2 YENEEA. CDR3 size: 13 residues. V lost 9 bases, J lost 2 bases, and 14 bases lay in between. The CDR3 DNA is TGTGCCAGGCGACACGACAGCCCCTACGAGCAGTACTTC. This sequence encodes CARRHDSPYEQYF.

The chain links TRBV6-1 to TRBJ1-5, with D tentatively TRBD1 (5 bases). Between the trimmed V and J ends, which lost 6 bases and 0 bases, there was a span of 12 bases. The length of the CDR3 is 15 residues. Germline CDR1 reads MNHNS; CDR2 reads SASEGT. CDR3 protein: CASRVGTYSNQPQHF. In nucleotides, the CDR3 is TGTGCCAGCAGGGTAGGGACTTATAGCAATCAGCCCCAGCATTTT.

The V gene is TRBV19, the J gene TRBJ1-1; maybe TRBD1 (5 bases). V was pared by 3 bases and J by 5 bases, with 10 bases between. The germline CDR1 and CDR2 sequences are LNHDA and SQIVND (reference sequence). This CDR3 has 13 amino acids. DNA of the CDR3: TGTGCCAGTAGTATCCAGGGTTGGACTGAAGCTTTCTTT. Translation gives CASSIQGWTEAFF.

The chain has TRBV7-8 and TRBJ2-7, with TRBD1 as a possible D gene (5 bases). The germline gives CDR1 SGHVS, CDR2 FQNEAQ. There are 12 residues in the CDR3. V lost 5 bases and J lost 7, with 12 bases in between. As DNA, the CDR3 is TGTGCCAGCAGCCATGACCCAGGGGAGCAGTACTTC. Translated, it gives CASSHDPGEQYF.